These 26 T cell receptor beta chains share one sample of origin, sequenced in a study of cytomegalovirus exposure and HLA in healthy donors. 60 Vbeta and 13 Jbeta primers were used in PCR. Repertoires were generated with immunoSEQ multiplex PCR, while TCRdb's copy carries only in-frame clones and drops some. Of 250,000 to 350,000 clones in the sample, 80% to 90% were seen once. The sequenced sample consisted of PBMCs. The receptors were sampled from a man aged 40-50 years in good health and CMV-seropositive.

This chain connects TRBV6-5 to TRBJ1-1, with D maybe TRBD1 (6 bases). This CDR3 has 14 residues. The germline V gene has CDR1 MNHEY and CDR2 SVGAGI. V gave up 6 bases and J gave up 12 bases, with 23 bases separating them. The CDR3 nucleotides read TGTGCCAGCAGCTATGATCCGCAGGGGTTGAGACCTTTCTTT. Translating it yields CASSYDPQGLRPFF.

This clone was observed a few times. The chain has TRBV5-1 and TRBJ1-4, with 8 bases fitting TRBD1. J was trimmed by 8 bases and V by 1 base; bases with no gene match: 13. Germline lookup yields CDR1 SGHRS and CDR2 YFSETQ. CDR3 length equals 17 residues. The CDR3 spells CASSLSRGPDVWEKLFF. The CDR3, as DNA: TGCGCCAGCAGCTTGAGCAGGGGGCCTGATGTCTGGGAAAAACTGTTTTTT.

This clone occurred once. The chain has TRBV30 and TRBJ1-2; D is perhaps TRBD1 (6 bases). Trimming took 4 bases from V and 6 from J, leaving 18 bases between them. Germline CDR1 is GTSNPN and CDR2 is SVGIG (reference sequence). The CDR3 contains 14 residues. CDR3 in DNA: TGTGCCTGGACTAGAGGCAGGGGATCGGATGGCTACACCTTC. Its translation: CAWTRGRGSDGYTF.

This sequence joins TRBV10-3 and TRBJ1-1, with D possibly matching TRBD1 (6 bases). The CDR3 has 14 amino acids. Germline CDR1 and CDR2: ENHRY and SYGVKD. Trimming took off 2 bases at V and 7 bases at J, with 14 bases between the two ends. CDR3 nucleotide sequence: TGTGCCATCAGTGAGCGGGGAAACAGGGATGAAGCTTTCTTT. Encoded protein: CAISERGNRDEAFF.

The V call is TRBV5-1, the J call TRBJ2-5; a weak D match, TRBD2 (6 bases). The CDR3 is made up of 16 amino acids. The germline V gene has CDR1 SGHRS and CDR2 YFSETQ. The V end was cut by 0 bases, the J end by 1 base, with 13 bases between. The CDR3 loop reads CASSLDIPGGQETQYF. CDR3 nucleotide sequence: TGCGCCAGCAGCTTGGACATCCCCGGGGGCCAAGAGACCCAGTACTTC.

This chain joins TRBV7-8 and TRBJ2-3; 9 nucleotides match TRBD1. The V and J ends lost 5 bases and 2 bases, in that order; junction bases with no gene match: 17. The length of the CDR3 is 19 residues. CDR1 and CDR2 (germline): SGHVS, FQNEAQ. The CDR3 DNA is TGTGCCAGCAGCCTGGGATATAGGGACAGGGCCCGTGTCACAGATACGCAGTATTTT. Translating it yields CASSLGYRDRARVTDTQYF.

The gene calls are TRBV5-6 and TRBJ2-3; possibly TRBD2 for D (5 bases). The CDR3 is 15 residues long. V was cut by 1 base and J by 6 bases, with 15 bases left in between. Looked up from germline, CDR1 is SGHDT and CDR2 is YYEEEE. The CDR3 nucleotides read TGTGCCAGCAGCTTGTTCGGGGTAACACGGGATACGCAGTATTTT. Translating gives CASSLFGVTRDTQYF.

The J gene is TRBJ2-1, the V gene TRBV4-1, with 9 positions matching TRBD2. V lost 5 bases, J lost 4 bases, and 6 bases stayed unmatched. The CDR3 covers 15 residues. Per the germline V gene, CDR1 is MGHRA and CDR2 is YSYEKL. The CDR3 reads CASSLGLALYNEQFF. In DNA form, the CDR3 reads TGCGCCAGCAGCTTAGGACTAGCGTTATACAATGAGCAGTTCTTC.

CDR3 residues: CASSSGQGFEKLFF. The CDR3 bases are TGTGCCAGCAGCTCGGGACAGGGTTTTGAAAAACTGTTTTTT. The chain has TRBV7-6 and TRBJ1-4, with TRBD1 matching 9 bases. CDR1 and CDR2 (germline): SGHVS, FNYEAQ. With 4 bases clipped from V and 7 bases from J, the junction kept 4 bases outside the gene matches. The CDR3 spans 14 residues.

J is TRBJ2-1 and V is TRBV4-3; 8 bases line up with TRBD1. The ends lost 2 bases at V and 6 bases at J; junction bases unmatched: 12. The CDR3 runs to 17 residues. CDR1 and CDR2 from the germline V gene are LGHNA and YSLEER. CDR3 amino acids: CASSQYSNQGTGNEQFF. The DNA of the CDR3 is TGCGCCAGCAGCCAATACTCCAACCAAGGGACAGGCAATGAGCAGTTCTTC.

The chain has TRBV6-1 and TRBJ2-1; no definite D call. With 4 bases removed from V and 3 bases from J, the gap between germline ends came to 10 bases. The CDR3 runs to 14 residues. From germline, CDR1 is MNHNS and CDR2 SASEGT. The CDR3 loop is CASSAPLYYNEQFF. The DNA for the CDR3 is TGTGCCAGCAGTGCCCCCCTCTACTACAATGAGCAGTTCTTC.

The J gene is TRBJ2-2, the V gene TRBV7-9; D possibly corresponds to TRBD2 (5 bases). V lost 11 bases and J lost 0, with 19 bases in between. CDR3 size: 16 residues. The germline V gene has CDR1 SEHNR and CDR2 FQNEAQ (reference sequence). The CDR3 DNA is TGTGCCGGTAGTGGCCTAGCCGCGACGAACACCGGGGAGCTGTTTTTT. This gives the protein CAGSGLAATNTGELFF.

The chain joins TRBV28 to TRBJ1-5; D possibly corresponds to TRBD1 (6 bases). The CDR3 sequence is 15 residues long. Germline values: CDR1 MDHEN, CDR2 SYDVKM. With 5 bases removed from V and 4 bases from J, the gap between germline ends came to 15 bases. The CDR3 region has the DNA TGTGCCAGCAGTCCGCCAGGGGCCACGAATCAGCCCCAGCATTTT. Translating gives CASSPPGATNQPQHF.

The V and J genes are TRBV2 and TRBJ2-2; TRBD1 matches 7 bases. J gave up 5 bases and V 8 bases, and 8 bases lay outside the gene matches. Germline loops: CDR1 SNHLY, CDR2 FYNNEI. The length of the CDR3 is 14 residues. In nucleotides, the CDR3 is TGTGCCAGCCGAGGGACAGTACCTACCGGGGAGCTGTTTTTT. Protein sequence: CASRGTVPTGELFF.

The chain recombines TRBV28 with TRBJ2-1; D is perhaps TRBD1 (5 bases). Between the trimmed V and J ends, which lost 2 bases and 7 bases, there was a span of 9 bases. Germline CDR1 reads MDHEN; CDR2 reads SYDVKM. This CDR3 is built from 13 residues. Here the CDR3 DNA reads TGTGCCAGCAGTTTAATCCAGGGAAATGAGCAGTTCTTC. As protein: CASSLIQGNEQFF.

This clone was detected once. The chain has TRBV30 and TRBJ2-3, with TRBD2 as a possible D gene (6 bases). V was shortened by 2 bases and J by 0 bases, with 9 bases between the two germline ends. Germline loops: CDR1 GTSNPN, CDR2 SVGIG (reference sequence). The length of the CDR3 is 14 residues. CDR3 sequence: CAWSRGVSTDTQYF. The DNA of the CDR3 is TGTGCCTGGAGTCGCGGGGTTAGCACAGATACGCAGTATTTT.

This clone was counted a single time. This chain links TRBV4-2 with TRBJ2-7; possibly TRBD2 for D (6 bases). Germline V lookup: CDR1 LGHNA, CDR2 YNFKEQ. With 4 bases removed from V and 3 bases from J, the gap between germline ends came to 16 bases. CDR3 length equals 15 residues. The chain's CDR3 is CASSPAGPAGYEQYF. The CDR3 DNA follows: TGTGCCAGCAGCCCCGCGGGACCCGCTGGCTACGAGCAGTACTTC.

The chain couples TRBV20-1 to TRBJ2-1; TRBD2 agrees at 8 bases. The ends lost 4 bases at V and 15 bases at J; junction bases unmatched: 8. In germline, CDR1 is DFQATT, CDR2 SNEGSKA (reference sequence). The CDR3 spans 11 residues. CDR3 DNA sequence: TGCAGTGCTATCTTCGTAGCGGGACCGTTCTTC. This translates into CSAIFVAGPFF.

The rearrangement joins TRBV4-2 to TRBJ1-2; 7 positions agree with TRBD1. The CDR3 is made up of 16 amino acids. Germline V gene lookup returns CDR1 LGHNA and CDR2 YNFKEQ. V lost 0 bases and J lost 4; bases outside the gene matches: 8. The CDR3 nucleotides read TGTGCCAGCAGCCAAGAAACCAACAGGGGCGGCTATGGCTACACCTTC. It encodes CASSQETNRGGYGYTF.

This clone has only one observation. The chain joins TRBV5-8 to TRBJ2-1; 8 bases fit TRBD2. This CDR3 spans 15 amino acids. J was trimmed by 8 bases and V by 0 bases; bases with no gene match: 7. CDR1 SGHTS and CDR2 YDEGEE come from the germline V gene. CDR3 coding DNA: TGTGCCAGCAGCTTGGAAGCGGGAGTTGCCCATGAGCAGTTCTTC. This sequence encodes CASSLEAGVAHEQFF.

V is TRBV19 and J is TRBJ1-1; 10 positions match TRBD1. This CDR3 is built from 13 residues. J lost 5 bases, V lost 8 bases, and 5 bases had no gene match. CDR1 is LNHDA, CDR2 SQIVND, per germline (reference sequence). This chain's CDR3 is CASSTGGATEAFF. CDR3 coding DNA: TGTGCCAGTTCGACAGGGGGCGCGACTGAAGCTTTCTTT.

The rearrangement joins TRBV19 to TRBJ2-7; TRBD2 matches at 7 bases. CDR1 LNHDA and CDR2 SQIVND come from the germline V gene (reference sequence). The CDR3 contains 18 residues. V lost 1 base, J lost 0 bases, and 12 bases stayed unmatched. CDR3 in DNA: TGTGCCAGTAGTATAGCCCTGCCACTAGCGTCTTACTCCTACGAGCAGTACTTC. Encoded protein: CASSIALPLASYSYEQYF.

The rearrangement links TRBV6-1 to TRBJ2-5; TRBD1 aligns across 9 bases. Germline CDR1 and CDR2: MNHNS and SASEGT. V was pared by 3 bases and J by 3 bases, with 11 bases of the junction left unmatched. The length of the CDR3 is 17 residues. CDR3 protein: CASSDPSSTGGEETQYF. The CDR3 coding sequence is TGTGCCAGCAGTGACCCATCATCTACAGGGGGCGAAGAGACCCAGTACTTC.

This chain joins TRBV18 and TRBJ2-7, with 10 nucleotides matching TRBD1. The CDR3 sequence is 15 residues long. Germline V lookup: CDR1 KGHSH, CDR2 LQKENI. V trimming: 0 bases; J trimming: 6 bases; junction bases outside the gene matches: 5. The CDR3 is CASSPPGTGVSEQYF. As DNA, the CDR3 is TGTGCCAGCTCACCACCCGGGACAGGGGTAAGCGAGCAGTACTTC.

V gene TRBV5-1 combines with J gene TRBJ2-1; D is perhaps TRBD2 (6 bases). Deletions cut 4 bases from V and 0 bases from J, with 14 bases between. In germline, CDR1 is SGHRS, CDR2 YFSETQ. The CDR3 totals 16 residues. The CDR3 protein is CASSDLGGSSYNEQFF. The CDR3 bases are TGCGCCAGCAGCGACCTTGGGGGGAGCTCCTACAATGAGCAGTTCTTC.

This clone appeared a single time. The chain has TRBV5-1 and TRBJ1-2; 8 nucleotides match TRBD1. CDR3 length: 16 residues. J lost 6 bases, V lost 0 bases, and 10 bases had no gene match. CDR1 SGHRS and CDR2 YFSETQ come from the germline V gene. CDR3 DNA sequence: TGCGCCAGCAGCTTGGAGTACAGGGGGAGAAAGGATGGCTACACCTTC. Translating gives CASSLEYRGRKDGYTF.